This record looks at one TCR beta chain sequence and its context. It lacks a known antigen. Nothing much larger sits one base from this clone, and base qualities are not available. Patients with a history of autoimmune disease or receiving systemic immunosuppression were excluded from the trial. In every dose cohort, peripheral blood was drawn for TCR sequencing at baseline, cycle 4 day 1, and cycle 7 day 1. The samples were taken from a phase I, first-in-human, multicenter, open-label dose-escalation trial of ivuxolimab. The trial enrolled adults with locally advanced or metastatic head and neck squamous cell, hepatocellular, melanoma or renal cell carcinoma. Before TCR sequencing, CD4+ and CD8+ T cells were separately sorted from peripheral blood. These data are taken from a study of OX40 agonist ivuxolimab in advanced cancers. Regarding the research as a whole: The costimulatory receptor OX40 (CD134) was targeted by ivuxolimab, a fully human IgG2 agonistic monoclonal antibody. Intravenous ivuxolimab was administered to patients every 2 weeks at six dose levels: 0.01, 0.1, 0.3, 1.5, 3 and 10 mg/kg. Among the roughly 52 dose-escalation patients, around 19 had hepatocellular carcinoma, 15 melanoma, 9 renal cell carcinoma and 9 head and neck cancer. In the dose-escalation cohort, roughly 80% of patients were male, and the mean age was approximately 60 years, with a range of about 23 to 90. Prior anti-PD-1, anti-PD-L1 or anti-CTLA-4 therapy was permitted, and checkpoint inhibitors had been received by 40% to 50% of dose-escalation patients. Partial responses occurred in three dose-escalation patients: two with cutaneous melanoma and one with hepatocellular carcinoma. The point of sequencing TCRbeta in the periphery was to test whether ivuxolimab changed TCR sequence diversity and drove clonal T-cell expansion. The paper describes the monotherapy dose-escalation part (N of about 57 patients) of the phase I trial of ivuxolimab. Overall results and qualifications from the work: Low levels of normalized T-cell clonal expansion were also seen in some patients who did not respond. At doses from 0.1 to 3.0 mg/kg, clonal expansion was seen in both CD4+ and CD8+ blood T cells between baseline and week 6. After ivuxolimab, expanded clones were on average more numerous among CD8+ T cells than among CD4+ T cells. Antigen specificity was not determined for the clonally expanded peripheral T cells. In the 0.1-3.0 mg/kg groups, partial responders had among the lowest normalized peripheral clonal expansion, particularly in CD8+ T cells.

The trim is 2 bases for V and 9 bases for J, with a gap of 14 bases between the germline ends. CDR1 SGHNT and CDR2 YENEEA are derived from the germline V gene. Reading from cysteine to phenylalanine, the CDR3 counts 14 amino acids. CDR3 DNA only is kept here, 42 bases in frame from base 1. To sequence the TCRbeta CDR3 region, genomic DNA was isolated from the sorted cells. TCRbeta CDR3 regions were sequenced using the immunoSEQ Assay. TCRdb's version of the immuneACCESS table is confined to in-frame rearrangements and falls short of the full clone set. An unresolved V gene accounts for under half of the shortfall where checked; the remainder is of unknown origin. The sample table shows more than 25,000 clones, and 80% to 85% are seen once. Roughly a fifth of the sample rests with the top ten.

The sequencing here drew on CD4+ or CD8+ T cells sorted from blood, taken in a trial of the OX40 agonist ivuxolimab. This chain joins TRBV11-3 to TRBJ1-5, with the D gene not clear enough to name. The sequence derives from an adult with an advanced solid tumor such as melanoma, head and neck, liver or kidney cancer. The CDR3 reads CASSLSATTSPQHF. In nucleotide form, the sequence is TGTGCCAGCAGCTTATCGGCCACAACTTCGCCCCAGCATTTT.